These 30 T cell receptor beta chains were sequenced from one sample in a study of PD-1 blockade in classical Hodgkin lymphoma. Repertoires were generated with immunoSEQ multiplex PCR, while TCRdb's copy carries only in-frame clones and drops some. The sample has 46,000 or so clones; around nine tenths are singletons. Each of the patients experienced relapse following autologous stem cell transplantation, and their brentuximab vedotin exposure differed. Sequenced material: peripheral blood mononuclear cells (PBMCs), taken at baseline. The origin of the receptors is a human donor with classical Hodgkin lymphoma.

The V gene is TRBV28, the J gene TRBJ2-2; 8 bases line up with TRBD1. The CDR3 covers 15 residues. From germline, CDR1 is MDHEN and CDR2 SYDVKM. V shed 6 bases, J shed 5 bases, and the junction held 8 bases outside the gene matches. The CDR3 coding sequence is TGTGCCAGCAGCCCGACAGGGGAAAGGACCGGGGAGCTGTTTTTT. This encodes CASSPTGERTGELFF.

The V and J genes are TRBV19 and TRBJ1-5; D possibly corresponds to TRBD1 (5 bases). This CDR3 has 16 residues. The germline CDR1 and CDR2 sequences are LNHDA and SQIVND (reference sequence). V was clipped by 3 bases and J by 6 bases, with 18 bases between them. CDR3 DNA: TGTGCCAGTAGTATCCGGGGGGATTGGGTTATTCAGCCCCAGCATTTT. Translated: CASSIRGDWVIQPQHF.

This chain joins TRBV29-1 and TRBJ1-1, with a possible D match to TRBD1 (5 bases). V dropped 5 bases and J dropped 6 bases, with 13 bases sitting between them. CDR3 length equals 12 residues. Germline V lookup: CDR1 SQVTM, CDR2 ANQGSEA. CDR3 in DNA: TGCAGCGTTTCCCGGACAATCCCTGAAGCTTTCTTT. This encodes CSVSRTIPEAFF.

This sequence joins TRBV13 and TRBJ2-5; D remains ambiguous. V was shortened by 3 bases and J by 2 bases, with 13 bases between the two germline ends. The CDR3 covers 15 residues. CDR1 is PRHDT, CDR2 FYEKMQ, per germline (reference sequence). As DNA, the CDR3 is TGTGCCAGCAGCTTGCTCCTGGACGGACAAGAGACCCAGTACTTC. Protein product: CASSLLLDGQETQYF.

In this sample, this clone turned up once. V gene TRBV2 combines with J gene TRBJ2-1, with D possibly being TRBD1 or TRBD2 (5 bases each). CDR1 SNHLY and CDR2 FYNNEI come from the germline V gene. V lost 9 bases and J lost 5, with 23 bases in between. This CDR3 has 16 amino acids. This chain's CDR3 is CASNGGQGFLHNEQFF. CDR3 nucleotide sequence: TGTGCCAGTAATGGCGGGCAGGGTTTCTTACACAATGAGCAGTTCTTC.

The rearrangement links TRBV4-1 to TRBJ1-3; D is possibly TRBD1 (5 bases). This CDR3 is 15 amino acids long. Trimming pared 0 bases from V and 4 bases from J, leaving 10 bases between. The V gene's germline CDR1 is MGHRA and CDR2 YSYEKL. CDR3 protein: CASSQDPGWGNTIYF. In DNA, the CDR3 is TGCGCCAGCAGCCAAGACCCAGGGTGGGGAAACACCATATATTTT.

This clone was detected a few times. The chain is built from TRBV5-6 and TRBJ2-7; no firm D call. V was shortened by 1 base and J by 3 bases, with 5 bases between the two germline ends. The length of the CDR3 is 12 residues. Germline CDR1 reads SGHDT; CDR2 reads YYEEEE. The CDR3 DNA is TGTGCCAGCAGCTTGAACCTCTACGAGCAGTACTTC. Translated, it gives CASSLNLYEQYF.

CDR3 protein: CASSSQPPTVRNTIYF. In DNA form, the CDR3 reads TGTGCCAGCAGCTCACAACCACCGACAGTTAGAAACACCATATATTTT. V is TRBV7-6 and J is TRBJ1-3; D is perhaps TRBD1 (5 bases). The germline V gene has CDR1 SGHVS and CDR2 FNYEAQ. The V gene lost 4 bases and the J gene lost 5 bases, with 18 bases spanning the gap. The CDR3 contains 16 residues.

This sequence joins TRBV27 and TRBJ2-7; 9 bases line up with TRBD1. V shed 6 bases and J 3 bases; nucleotides not matched to a gene: 3. The CDR3 covers 13 residues. Germline V gives CDR1 MNHEY, CDR2 SMNVEV (reference sequence). The CDR3 loop reads CASRETGGYEQYF. CDR3 bases: TGTGCCAGCAGGGAGACAGGGGGCTACGAGCAGTACTTC.

The rearrangement uses TRBV28 and TRBJ1-5, with 9 nucleotides matching TRBD1. The V and J ends lost 4 bases and 3 bases, in that order; junction bases with no gene match: 7. This CDR3 region has 16 residues. Germline assignment: CDR1 MDHEN and CDR2 SYDVKM. CDR3 in DNA: TGTGCCAGCAGTTCCTCGGGACAGGGAAACAATCAGCCCCAGCATTTT. It specifies CASSSSGQGNNQPQHF.

This chain joins TRBV28 and TRBJ1-4, with 9 bases fitting TRBD1. Trimming took 2 bases from V and 4 from J; bases not matched to a gene: 11. In germline, CDR1 is MDHEN, CDR2 SYDVKM. There are 18 residues in the CDR3. The CDR3 DNA reads TGTGCCAGCAGTTTAGGGACAGGGTTTCTGGTTGGTAATGAAAAACTGTTTTTT. It yields the protein CASSLGTGFLVGNEKLFF.

The chain uses TRBV28 and TRBJ2-7; D is perhaps TRBD2 (5 bases). This CDR3 is 15 amino acids long. V lost 5 bases and J 0 bases, leaving 14 bases between the germline ends. Germline CDR1 is MDHEN and CDR2 is SYDVKM. CDR3 region: CASSPLSGSSYEQYF. DNA of the CDR3: TGTGCCAGCAGTCCCTTATCGGGGAGCTCCTACGAGCAGTACTTC. Combining the CDR3 with reference TRBV28 and TRBJ2-7 gives the whole variable domain DVKVTQSSRYLVKRTGEKVFLECVQDMDHENMFWYRQDPGLGLRLIYFSYDVKMKEKGDIPEGYSVSREKKERFSLILESASTNQTSMYLCASSPLSGSSYEQYFGPGTRLTVT.

This clone is a singleton in its sample. J is TRBJ1-1 and V is TRBV19; TRBD1 might be the D (5 bases). V was shortened by 2 bases and J by 10 bases, with 14 bases between the two germline ends. This CDR3 has 13 amino acids. From germline, CDR1 is LNHDA and CDR2 SQIVND (reference sequence). The CDR3 bases are TGTGCCAGTAGTATAAGACTCGGGACCACAGCTTTCTTT. The encoded protein is CASSIRLGTTAFF.

The V call is TRBV15, the J call TRBJ2-5; D is perhaps TRBD1 or TRBD2 (5 bases each). Germline assignment: CDR1 LNHNV and CDR2 YYDKDF (reference sequence). This CDR3 comprises 14 residues. The V and J ends lost 4 bases and 0 bases respectively, with 9 bases between them. The CDR3 coding sequence is TGTGCCACCAGCATCGGGACCTACCAAGAGACCCAGTACTTC. It yields the protein CATSIGTYQETQYF.

In its sample, this clone was seen once. The genes are TRBV5-1 and TRBJ2-7; D perhaps matches TRBD2 (7 bases). Germline V gives CDR1 SGHRS, CDR2 YFSETQ. V was trimmed by 3 bases and J by 1 base, leaving 17 bases between them. This CDR3 contains 16 residues. The CDR3 DNA reads as TGCGCCAGCAGCTCCAACAGGGTGGGGGGGTCCTACGAGCAGTACTTC. Residues: CASSSNRVGGSYEQYF.

The genes are TRBV6-5 and TRBJ2-1; 9 bases align to TRBD2. The CDR3 has 14 residues. V dropped 2 bases and J dropped 9; count of bases not matched to a gene: 5. The germline V gene encodes CDR1 MNHEY and CDR2 SVGAGI. For the CDR3, the DNA is TGTGCCAGCAGTTACGCTAGCGGGGCCGGTGAGCAGTTCTTC. Translating it yields CASSYASGAGEQFF.

V gene TRBV19 combines with J gene TRBJ1-5; D is unresolved. Germline CDR1 reads LNHDA; CDR2 reads SQIVND (reference sequence). CDR3 length: 14 residues. The ends were cut back, 1 base at V and 2 bases at J, with 6 bases in the middle. DNA of the CDR3: TGTGCCAGTAGTATAGGGGGTCGCAATCAGCCCCAGCATTTT. It translates to CASSIGGRNQPQHF.

This chain uses TRBV4-1 with TRBJ1-4; D unresolved. The CDR3 length is 14 residues. Trimming stripped 0 bases from V and 7 bases from J, with 9 bases between. Germline V gene lookup returns CDR1 MGHRA and CDR2 YSYEKL. In nucleotides, the CDR3 is TGCGCCAGCAGCCAAGAATACCGAGGTGAAAAACTGTTTTTT. It translates to CASSQEYRGEKLFF.

This chain links TRBV2 with TRBJ1-5, with 7 bases lining up with TRBD1. CDR3 length equals 14 residues. J gave up 3 bases and V 6 bases, and 5 bases lay outside the gene matches. Germline values: CDR1 SNHLY, CDR2 FYNNEI. The CDR3 sequence is CASSYGTANQPQHF. The CDR3 bases are TGTGCCAGCAGCTACGGGACAGCCAATCAGCCCCAGCATTTT.

V usage is TRBV21-1 and J usage is TRBJ1-2; the table gives TRBD1 as D, unverified against the DNA. TRBV21-1 is a known pseudogene. The CDR3 is 15 amino acids. The DNA for the CDR3 is TGTGCCAGCAGCCCCCGGGACAATCCCTTCTGTGGCTACACCTTC. Its translation is CASSPRDNPFCGYTF.

This clone was detected only a few times. V usage is TRBV14 and J usage is TRBJ2-1, with TRBD1 matching 9 bases. Unmatched junction bases numbered 5, after V lost 4 bases and J lost 1 base. The CDR3 sequence is 16 residues long. The germline V gene has CDR1 SGHDN and CDR2 FVKESK. Here the CDR3 DNA reads TGTGCCAGCAGCCCCGGGACAGGGAAGTCCTACAATGAGCAGTTCTTC. Translating it yields CASSPGTGKSYNEQFF.

The chain is built from TRBV2 and TRBJ2-7, with D maybe TRBD1 (5 bases). Trimming took 5 bases from V and 2 from J, leaving 13 bases between them. CDR3 size: 14 residues. Germline lookup yields CDR1 SNHLY and CDR2 FYNNEI. CDR3 in DNA: TGTGCCAGCAGTTGGCTAACAGGACCCTACGAGCAGTACTTC. This codes for CASSWLTGPYEQYF.

The rearrangement joins TRBV6-1 to TRBJ2-5; 12 nucleotides align to TRBD2. With 2 bases clipped from V and 5 bases from J, the junction kept 3 bases outside the gene matches. Looked up from germline, CDR1 is MNHNS and CDR2 is SASEGT. The CDR3 consists of 15 residues. Written as DNA, the CDR3 is TGTGCCAGCAGTGAACTAGCGGGGGGGACTGAGACCCAGTACTTC. It codes for CASSELAGGTETQYF.

The rearrangement uses TRBV25-1 and TRBJ1-1; the D gene is possibly TRBD1 (6 bases). V shed 4 bases and J shed 6 bases, with 18 bases lying between them. The CDR3 extends over 15 amino acids. Germline V CDR1 and CDR2: MGHDK, SYGVNS. Here the CDR3 DNA reads TGTGCCAGCAGTGCATTAGGGACACCAACCGCTGAAGCTTTCTTT. It yields the protein CASSALGTPTAEAFF.

On this clone: Other nucleotide sequences in the sample specify the same CDR3. This chain joins TRBV28 and TRBJ2-7; D ambiguous. V lost 2 bases and J 1 base, leaving 3 bases between the germline ends. Germline loops: CDR1 MDHEN, CDR2 SYDVKM. This CDR3 is built from 12 residues. CDR3 loop: CASSLTSYEQYF. CDR3 in DNA: TGTGCCAGCAGTTTAACATCCTACGAGCAGTACTTC.

V gene TRBV27 combines with J gene TRBJ2-1; 11 bases are shared with TRBD1. There are 15 residues in the CDR3. V lost 6 bases and J lost 7; bases outside the gene matches: 8. Germline CDR1 MNHEY, CDR2 SMNVEV (reference sequence). The CDR3 region is CASSAGTGGGNEQFF. The CDR3 nucleotides are TGTGCCAGCAGCGCCGGGACAGGGGGTGGAAATGAGCAGTTCTTC.

This clone occurred once. V gene TRBV11-2 combines with J gene TRBJ2-3; maybe TRBD1 (5 bases). CDR1 is SGHAT and CDR2 is FQNNGV in the germline V gene. This CDR3 is built from 13 residues. V gave up 1 base and J gave up 9 bases, with 11 bases separating them. The chain's CDR3 is CASSLVSAGTQYF. The DNA for the CDR3 is TGTGCCAGCAGCTTAGTCTCCGCAGGGACGCAGTATTTT.

This clone was seen once. The chain's CDR3 is CASSQVLAGFSGANVLTF. DNA for the CDR3: TGTGCCAGCAGCCAAGTCCTAGCGGGTTTCTCTGGGGCCAACGTCCTGACTTTC. The genes are TRBV14 and TRBJ2-6; 8 bases are a match to TRBD2. Looked up from germline, CDR1 is SGHDN and CDR2 is FVKESK. After removal of 1 base from V and 0 bases from J, the junction contained 5 bases not matched to a gene. The CDR3 runs 18 residues.

The chain recombines TRBV19 with TRBJ1-2, with 7 nucleotides matching TRBD1. With 2 bases clipped from V and 2 bases from J, the junction kept 2 bases outside the gene matches. The CDR3 loop spans 14 amino acids. Germline V lookup: CDR1 LNHDA, CDR2 SQIVND (reference sequence). The CDR3 region is CASSISTGNYGYTF. The CDR3 DNA is TGTGCCAGTAGTATATCGACAGGGAACTATGGCTACACCTTC.

The rearrangement uses TRBV13 and TRBJ2-1; perhaps TRBD1 as D (6 bases). Germline V gene sequence: CDR1 PRHDT, CDR2 FYEKMQ (reference sequence). The CDR3 covers 15 residues. Trimming removed 7 bases at V and 4 bases at J, with 17 bases between. In DNA, the CDR3 is TGTGCCAGCAAACTGGGGGCTCCAGGGTACAATGAGCAGTTCTTC. Translated, it gives CASKLGAPGYNEQFF.